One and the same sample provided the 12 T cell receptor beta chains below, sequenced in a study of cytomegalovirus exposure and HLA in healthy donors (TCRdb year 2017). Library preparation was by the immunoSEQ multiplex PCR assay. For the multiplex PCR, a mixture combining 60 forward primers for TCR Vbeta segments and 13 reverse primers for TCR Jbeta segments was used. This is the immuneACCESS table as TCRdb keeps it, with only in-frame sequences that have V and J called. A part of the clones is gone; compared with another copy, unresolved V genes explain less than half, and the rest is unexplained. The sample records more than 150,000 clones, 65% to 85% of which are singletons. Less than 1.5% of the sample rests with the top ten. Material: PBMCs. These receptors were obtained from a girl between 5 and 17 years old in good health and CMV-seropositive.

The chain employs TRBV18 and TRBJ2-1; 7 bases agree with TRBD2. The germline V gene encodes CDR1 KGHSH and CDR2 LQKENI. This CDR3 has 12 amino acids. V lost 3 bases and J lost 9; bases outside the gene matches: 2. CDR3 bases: TGTGCCAGCTCACCGGAGCGGGGTGAGCAGTTCTTC. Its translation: CASSPERGEQFF. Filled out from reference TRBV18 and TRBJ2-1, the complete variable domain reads NAGVMQNPRHLVRRRGQEARLRCSPMKGHSHVYWYRQLPEEGLKFMVYLQKENIIDESGMPKERFSAEFPKEGPSILRIQQVVRGDSAAYFCASSPERGEQFFGPGTRLTVL.

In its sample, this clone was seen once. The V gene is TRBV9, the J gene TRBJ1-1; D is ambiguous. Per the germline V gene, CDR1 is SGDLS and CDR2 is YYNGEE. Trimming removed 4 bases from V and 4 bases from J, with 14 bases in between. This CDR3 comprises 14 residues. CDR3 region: CASSSQVFSTEAFF. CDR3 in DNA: TGTGCCAGCAGCTCGCAGGTTTTCAGCACTGAAGCTTTCTTT. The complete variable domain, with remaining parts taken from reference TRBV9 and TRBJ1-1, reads DSGVTQTPKHLITATGQRVTLRCSPRSGDLSVYWYQQSLDQGLQFLIQYYNGEERAKGNILERFSAQQFPDLHSELNLSSLELGDSALYFCASSSQVFSTEAFFGQGTRLTVV.

CDR3 amino acids: CAISEGGTGRTLNYGYTF. The CDR3 DNA sequence: TGTGCCATCAGTGAAGGTGGGACAGGTAGAACTTTGAACTATGGCTACACCTTC. The chain couples TRBV10-3 to TRBJ1-2, with 8 bases that match TRBD1. J gave up 2 bases and V 3 bases, and 14 bases lay outside the gene matches. The CDR3 loop spans 18 amino acids. From germline, CDR1 is ENHRY and CDR2 SYGVKD.

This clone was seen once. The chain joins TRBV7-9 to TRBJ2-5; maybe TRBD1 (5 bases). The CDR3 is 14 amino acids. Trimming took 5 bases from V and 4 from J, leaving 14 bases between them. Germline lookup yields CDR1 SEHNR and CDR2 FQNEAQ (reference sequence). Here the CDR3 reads CASSPGAGIETQYF. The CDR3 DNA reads TGTGCCAGCAGCCCCGGAGCAGGGATAGAGACCCAGTACTTC.

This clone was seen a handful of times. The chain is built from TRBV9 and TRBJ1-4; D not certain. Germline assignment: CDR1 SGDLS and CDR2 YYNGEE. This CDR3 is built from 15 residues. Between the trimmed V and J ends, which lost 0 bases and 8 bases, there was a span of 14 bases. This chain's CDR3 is CASSVGPGLREKLFF. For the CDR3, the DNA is TGTGCCAGCAGCGTAGGCCCGGGATTAAGGGAAAAACTGTTTTTT. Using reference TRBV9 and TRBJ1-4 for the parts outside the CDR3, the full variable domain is DSGVTQTPKHLITATGQRVTLRCSPRSGDLSVYWYQQSLDQGLQFLIQYYNGEERAKGNILERFSAQQFPDLHSELNLSSLELGDSALYFCASSVGPGLREKLFFGSGTQLSVL.

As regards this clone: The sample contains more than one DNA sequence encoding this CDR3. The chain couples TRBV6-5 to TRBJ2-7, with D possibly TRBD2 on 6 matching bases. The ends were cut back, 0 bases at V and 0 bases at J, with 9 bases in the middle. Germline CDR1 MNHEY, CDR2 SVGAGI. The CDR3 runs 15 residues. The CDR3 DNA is TGTGCCAGCAGTTACTCGACCGGGAGCTCCTACGAGCAGTACTTC. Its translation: CASSYSTGSSYEQYF.

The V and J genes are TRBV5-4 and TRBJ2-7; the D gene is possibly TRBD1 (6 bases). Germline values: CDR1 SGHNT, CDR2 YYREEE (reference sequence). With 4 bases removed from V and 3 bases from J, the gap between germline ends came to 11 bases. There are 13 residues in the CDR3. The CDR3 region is CASSLRDNYEQYF. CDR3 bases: TGTGCCAGCAGCCTACGGGACAACTACGAGCAGTACTTC.

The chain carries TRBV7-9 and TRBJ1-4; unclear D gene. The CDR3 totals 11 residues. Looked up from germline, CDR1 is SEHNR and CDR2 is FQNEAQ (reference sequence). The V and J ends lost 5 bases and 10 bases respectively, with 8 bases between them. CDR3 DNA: TGTGCCAGCAGCCAGTATGGAAAACTGTTTTTT. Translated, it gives CASSQYGKLFF.

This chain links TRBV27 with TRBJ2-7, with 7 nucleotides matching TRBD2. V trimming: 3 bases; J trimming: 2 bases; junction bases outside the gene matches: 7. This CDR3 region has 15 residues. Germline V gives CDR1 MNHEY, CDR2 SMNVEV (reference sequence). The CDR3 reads CASSFSGEGPYEQYF. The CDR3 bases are TGTGCCAGCAGTTTTTCGGGGGAGGGCCCCTACGAGCAGTACTTC.

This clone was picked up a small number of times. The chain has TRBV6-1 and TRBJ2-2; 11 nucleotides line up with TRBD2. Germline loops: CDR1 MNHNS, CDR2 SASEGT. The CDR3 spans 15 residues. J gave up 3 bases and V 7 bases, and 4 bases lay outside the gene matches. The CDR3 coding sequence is TGTGCCAGCAATGGACTAGCGGGCTACACCGGGGAGCTGTTTTTT. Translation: CASNGLAGYTGELFF.

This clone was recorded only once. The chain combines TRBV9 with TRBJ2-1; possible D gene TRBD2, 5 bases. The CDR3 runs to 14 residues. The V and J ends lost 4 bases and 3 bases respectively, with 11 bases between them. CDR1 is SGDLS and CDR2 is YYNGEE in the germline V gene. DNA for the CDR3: TGTGCCAGCAGCCCGATGGACTTCTACAATGAGCAGTTCTTC. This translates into CASSPMDFYNEQFF. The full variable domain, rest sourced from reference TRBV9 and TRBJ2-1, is DSGVTQTPKHLITATGQRVTLRCSPRSGDLSVYWYQQSLDQGLQFLIQYYNGEERAKGNILERFSAQQFPDLHSELNLSSLELGDSALYFCASSPMDFYNEQFFGPGTRLTVL.

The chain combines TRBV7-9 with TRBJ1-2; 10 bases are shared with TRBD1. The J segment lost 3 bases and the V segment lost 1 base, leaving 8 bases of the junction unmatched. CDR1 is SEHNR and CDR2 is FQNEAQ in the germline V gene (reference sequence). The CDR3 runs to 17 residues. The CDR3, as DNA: TGTGCCAGCAGCTTAGGGCCGGGGACAGGGGATGACTATGGCTACACCTTC. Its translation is CASSLGPGTGDDYGYTF.